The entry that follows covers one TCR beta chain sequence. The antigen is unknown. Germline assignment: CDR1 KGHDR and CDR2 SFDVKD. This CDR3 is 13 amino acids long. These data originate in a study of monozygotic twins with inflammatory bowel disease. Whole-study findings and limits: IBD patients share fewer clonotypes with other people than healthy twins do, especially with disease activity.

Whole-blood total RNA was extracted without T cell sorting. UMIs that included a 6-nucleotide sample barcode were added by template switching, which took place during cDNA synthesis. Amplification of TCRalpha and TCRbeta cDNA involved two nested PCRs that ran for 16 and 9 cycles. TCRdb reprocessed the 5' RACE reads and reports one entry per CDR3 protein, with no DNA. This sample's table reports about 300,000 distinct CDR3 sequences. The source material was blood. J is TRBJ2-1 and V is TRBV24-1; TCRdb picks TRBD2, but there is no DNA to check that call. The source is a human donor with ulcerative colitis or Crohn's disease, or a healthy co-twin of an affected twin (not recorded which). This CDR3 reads CATSEASGTRQFF.